This T cell receptor beta chain was identified in a study of STAT3 mutations in large granular lymphocyte leukemia. General study points: TCR clonotype switching after therapy occurred in 6 of 18 patients. Every T-cell large granular lymphocyte leukemia patient had at least one immunodominant TCR beta clonotype.

Sequencing used immunoSEQ multiplex PCR; TCRdb keeps in-frame clones, though not all of them. The table shows over 8,000 clones, with around 90% occurring only once. About this clone itself: Antigen: not known.

The TCR comes from a man in his sixties with T-cell large granular lymphocyte leukemia. Some clones in this sample may be carry-over from other donors' samples. The sequenced material came from peripheral blood mononuclear cells.

The CDR3 nucleotides are TGCGCCAGCAGCTTGGATGGGGGAGGAATCCCAGATACGCAGTATTTT. This translates into CASSLDGGGIPDTQYF. The chain has TRBV5-1 and TRBJ2-3, with D possibly TRBD2 on 6 matching bases. V lost 0 bases and J 4 bases, leaving 15 bases between the germline ends. CDR1 SGHRS and CDR2 YFSETQ come from the germline V gene. The CDR3 loop spans 16 amino acids.